The rows below give T cell receptor beta chains drawn from one sample of a study of blood T cell repertoires in COVID-19. Libraries were prepared by immunoSEQ multiplex PCR; TCRdb keeps only in-frame clonotypes and omits some of them. The sample has about 300,000 clones; approximately 86% are singletons. The specimen was peripheral blood. Source of these receptors: a man in his late teens or twenties with active or convalescent COVID-19. The CDR3 runs from the conserved cysteine through the conserved F or W. A D gene is named only where the DNA matches it firmly. Some rows mark clone size as missing; the rest say once, few, many or name a class of expanded clone.

j_gene,d_gene,abundance,v_gene,CDR3nt,CDR3aa
TRBJ1-5,-,-,TRBV7-8,TGTGCCAGCAGCTCATTGACAGGCCCTCTCGACAATCAGCCCCAGCATTTT,CASSSLTGPLDNQPQHF
TRBJ2-5,TRBD2,-,TRBV7-6,TGTGCCAGCAGCTTTTGGACTAGCGGGGGGTCAGAGACCCAGTACTTC,CASSFWTSGGSETQYF
TRBJ1-5,TRBD1,-,TRBV5-6,TGTGCCAGCAGCGTAGGGACAGGGGGGAATCAGCCCCAGCATTTT,CASSVGTGGNQPQHF
TRBJ2-6,TRBD1,-,TRBV24-1,TGTGCCACCAGTGATTTTGGAGACAGGGGTTCTGGGGCCAACGTCCTGACTTTC,CATSDFGDRGSGANVLTF
TRBJ1-1,TRBD1,-,TRBV11-2,TGTGCCAGCAGCCCTTCGACAGGGGGAGGCACTGAAGCTTTCTTT,CASSPSTGGGTEAFF
TRBJ1-3,-,-,TRBV7-9,TGTGCCAGCAGCTCACCAGGACTACGAAACACCATATATTTT,CASSSPGLRNTIYF
TRBJ1-1,TRBD1,-,TRBV6-1,TGTGCCAGCAGTGCCGTGCAGGGGGACGTGAACACTGAAGCTTTCTTT,CASSAVQGDVNTEAFF
TRBJ2-2,-,-,TRBV19,TGTGCCAGTAGTTACTTACCACCTCCGAACACCGGGGAGCTGTTTTTT,CASSYLPPPNTGELFF
TRBJ1-2,TRBD1,-,TRBV5-1,TGCGCCAGCAGCAGATTAACAGGGGGCCGTGATGGCTACACCTTC,CASSRLTGGRDGYTF
TRBJ1-1,-,-,TRBV18,TGTGCCAGCTCAACGACAGGGAACACTGAAGCTTTCTTT,CASSTTGNTEAFF
TRBJ1-2,TRBD1,-,TRBV27,TGTGCCAGCAGATCCGTAACAGGGGGTTATGGCTACACCTTC,CASRSVTGGYGYTF
TRBJ2-1,TRBD2,-,TRBV5-1,TGCGCCAGCAGCACCGGGACTAGCAGCTCCTACAATGAGCAGTTCTTC,CASSTGTSSSYNEQFF
TRBJ2-7,TRBD1,-,TRBV2,TGTGCCAGCAGTCAAGGGACAGGGGGCTGGCGGGCCTACGAGCAGTACTTC,CASSQGTGGWRAYEQYF
TRBJ1-2,TRBD1,-,TRBV2,TGTGCCAGCAGTGACAGGACAGGGCCCGCTGGCTACACCTTC,CASSDRTGPAGYTF
TRBJ1-1,-,-,TRBV6-5,TGTGCCAGCAGTTACGGGGGGGTTTCGACTTTCTTT,CASSYGGVSTFF
TRBJ2-2,-,-,TRBV4-1,TGCGCCAGCAGCCAAGTACAGAACACCGGGGAGCTGTTTTTT,CASSQVQNTGELFF
TRBJ2-2,-,-,TRBV18,TGTGCCAGCTCACCGGGTACAGGGATCGACACCGGGGAGCTGTTTTTT,CASSPGTGIDTGELFF
TRBJ2-7,-,few,TRBV3-1/TRBV3-2,TGTGCCAGCAGCCAACGACCAGGCCCCTACGAGCAGTACTTC,CASSQRPGPYEQYF
TRBJ1-2,TRBD1,few,TRBV19,TGTGCCAGTAGCGTCCAGGGGGCCTCCTATGGCTACACCTTC,CASSVQGASYGYTF
TRBJ1-1,TRBD1,-,TRBV15,TGTGCCACCAGCAGAGATCGGAAGTGGGACAGTCATGGCACTGAAGCTTTCTTT,CATSRDRKWDSHGTEAFF
TRBJ2-7,TRBD2,-,TRBV9,TGTGCCAGCAGCGTAGATCTAGCGGCCTACGAGCAGTACTTC,CASSVDLAAYEQYF
TRBJ1-1,TRBD1,-,TRBV6-2/TRBV6-3,TGTGCCAGCAGTTACGGTCGGGACAGGGAGAACACTGAAGCTTTCTTT,CASSYGRDRENTEAFF
TRBJ1-6,TRBD1,-,TRBV2,TGTGCCAGCGACCGGGACAGGGGGCTTTCACCCCTCCACTTT,CASDRDRGLSPLHF
TRBJ2-7,TRBD1,-,TRBV4-1,TGCGCCAGCAGCCAAGATAGGACAGGGGGCAGGCTGGAGCAGTACTTC,CASSQDRTGGRLEQYF
TRBJ2-4,-,-,TRBV25-1,TGTGCCAGCAGTGATGGGCAGGGGTTGATTCAGTACTTC,CASSDGQGLIQYF
TRBJ1-2,-,-,TRBV6-5,TGTGCCAGCATCGGGAGCTATGGCTACACCTTC,CASIGSYGYTF
TRBJ1-1,TRBD1,-,TRBV2,TGTGCCAGCAGTCGACAGGGTCCGTCCACTGAAGCTTTCTTT,CASSRQGPSTEAFF
TRBJ1-5,-,-,TRBV12-3/TRBV12-4,TGTGCCAGCAGTGGCCGCAATCAGCCCCAGCATTTT,CASSGRNQPQHF
TRBJ1-2,TRBD1,few,TRBV6-1,TGTGCCAGCAGTGAAGAACAGGGGGCCAGCTATGGCTACACCTTC,CASSEEQGASYGYTF
TRBJ2-2,TRBD1,-,TRBV7-9,TGTGCCAGCAGCTACGGGACAGTCACCGGGGAGCTGTTTTTT,CASSYGTVTGELFF
TRBJ2-1,-,-,TRBV27,TGTGCCAGCAGTTTAAGCGGACGGAGCTCCTACAATGAGCAGTTCTTC,CASSLSGRSSYNEQFF
TRBJ2-1,TRBD1,once,TRBV28,TGTGCCAGCAGTCGGGGACAGGGGAGCGATGAGCAGTTCTTC,CASSRGQGSDEQFF
TRBJ1-6,TRBD1,-,TRBV15,TGTGCCACCAGCTTACGGGACAGTGGTAATTCACCCCTCCACTTT,CATSLRDSGNSPLHF
TRBJ2-1,TRBD2,-,TRBV19,TGTGCCAGTAGTGTACGAGCGGGGGGGACCTACAATGAGCAGTTCTTC,CASSVRAGGTYNEQFF
TRBJ2-3,-,-,TRBV18,TGTGCCAGCTCACCACCCTACAGGGTCCGACCAGATACGCAGTATTTT,CASSPPYRVRPDTQYF
TRBJ1-2,-,-,TRBV18,TGTGCCAGCTCACCTGACAGGACCGCGCCCTATGGCTACACCTTC,CASSPDRTAPYGYTF
TRBJ1-2,-,-,TRBV28,TGTGCCAGCATTAAACGGGGGGCTCGTAACTATGGCTACACCTTC,CASIKRGARNYGYTF
TRBJ1-2,-,-,TRBV10-2,TGCGCCAGCAACGCAGGGAGGGACTATGGCTACACCTTC,CASNAGRDYGYTF
TRBJ1-1,-,-,TRBV3-1/TRBV3-2,TGTGCCAGCAGCCAACCCCAGGGTAACACTGAAGCTTTCTTT,CASSQPQGNTEAFF
TRBJ1-2,-,-,TRBV19,TGTGCCAGCAGACAGTACTATGGCTACACCTTC,CASRQYYGYTF
TRBJ1-5,-,-,TRBV19,TGTGCCAGTAGTATTCTGGGGCGAGTAAGCAATCAGCCCCAGCATTTT,CASSILGRVSNQPQHF
TRBJ1-2,-,few,TRBV5-6,TGTGCCAGCAGCCAAGACATATACTATGGCTACACCTTC,CASSQDIYYGYTF
TRBJ1-6,TRBD1,-,TRBV3-1/TRBV3-2,TGTGCCAGCAGCCACGGGACAGACCATTCACCCCTCCACTTT,CASSHGTDHSPLHF
TRBJ1-1,TRBD1,-,TRBV5-1,TGCGCCAGCAGCTTGGTCGGGACAGGGAGGGACACTGAAGCTTTCTTT,CASSLVGTGRDTEAFF
TRBJ2-3,-,-,TRBV18,TGTGCCAGCTCAGCCCCTTTAGGGGGGGGGCCGGATACGCAGTATTTT,CASSAPLGGGPDTQYF
TRBJ1-1,-,-,TRBV5-6,TGTGCCAGCAGCTTGGGGGCACGGATTGAAGCTTTCTTT,CASSLGARIEAFF
TRBJ1-2,TRBD1,-,TRBV7-2,TGTGCCAGCAGCCCTGGGACAGGGAGAGATGGCATAGAGCTCTATGGCTACACCTTC,CASSPGTGRDGIELYGYTF